This T cell receptor (beta chain) originates from a study of T cell repertoires in cytomegalovirus infection. General study results and limits: The cumulative frequency of public TCR beta families identified carriers of CMV plus the relevant HLA.

TCRdb re-analysed the reads in MiXCR, keeping a single row per CDR3 protein. In the table there are fewer than 550,000 distinct CDR3 sequences, 30% to 40% of which are singletons. There are 16 residues in the CDR3. Looked up from germline, CDR1 is SGDLS and CDR2 is YYNGEE. In the case of this clonotype: As yet, its antigen is unknown. Relative to the germline gene, one junction end is altered; a read error may explain this.

This sequence originates from a human donor in good health (CMV status not recorded). Some clones in this sample may be carry-over from other donors' samples. The V and J genes are TRBV9 and TRBJ2-5; tentative D call: TRBD1 (7 bases). Material: PBMCs. The CDR3 DNA is TGTGACAGCAGCGTCGCCCTCAGGGGGGAGATGGAGACCCAGTACTTC. Translating gives CDSSVALRGEMETQYF. The full variable domain, completed using reference TRBV9 and TRBJ2-5, is DSGVTQTPKHLITATGQRVTLRCSPRSGDLSVYWYQQSLDQGLQFLIQYYNGEERAKGNILERFSAQQFPDLHSELNLSSLELGDSALYFCDSSVALRGEMETQYFGPGTRLLVL.